The clone carrying this TCR beta chain appeared a few times. Its antigen remains unknown. The data were obtained in a study of OX40 agonist ivuxolimab in advanced cancers. Study context: Patients were around 83% male with ages roughly 20 to 80, mean approximately 58. Study outcomes and limitations: Partial responders at 0.1-3.0 mg/kg showed near-lowest clonal expansion.

The CDR3 runs to 14 residues. Trimming removed 2 bases at V and 0 bases at J, with 5 bases between. Germline V gene sequence: CDR1 MNHNS, CDR2 SASEGT. Sequencing used immunoSEQ multiplex PCR; TCRdb keeps in-frame clones, though not all of them. The sample holds roughly 32,000 clones; about nine tenths are singletons and the top ten take around 24%. This receptor was obtained from an adult with an advanced solid tumor such as melanoma, head and neck, liver or kidney cancer. The chain joins TRBV6-1 to TRBJ1-3, with no clear D. Sequences were derived from CD4+ or CD8+ T cells sorted from blood, sampled in a trial of the OX40 agonist ivuxolimab. CDR3 coding DNA: TGTGCCAGCAGTGAACGGGTCTCTGGAAACACCATATATTTT. Residues: CASSERVSGNTIYF.